Sequencing of this TCR beta chain was carried out in a study of shared clonotypes between healthy human individuals (dated by TCRdb to about 2020). Study-wide context: The cohort comprised two women and a few men aged 18 to 49 years. For each donor, three plates each were used for CD4 naive and CD4 memory, two plates were used for CD8 naive, and one plate was used for CD8 memory. Each donor's leukapheresis produced roughly between roughly 0.85 and 9 billion PBMCs. The study deeply sequenced blood TCR repertoires of about 5 healthy adults to estimate repertoire size and the extent of clonotype sharing between individuals. Libraries were prepared and TCR repertoires were sequenced by different laboratories using diverse techniques, in order to increase sequencing depth and limit assay-specific biases. Paper-wide results and their limitations: Larger estimated clonotype richness was generally found for naive subsets than for memory subsets. The small number of donors limited the genetic and exposure-history diversity represented. Only blood was sampled, and tissue TCR repertoires likely differ from those in blood. Rarefaction of sorted-subset datasets indicated incomplete sequencing despite the large sequencing depth. Higher generation probabilities were observed for clonotypes shared by all four sorted-subset donors than for non-shared clonotypes. Based on pairwise subsampling, the degree of clonotype sharing among donors was expected to be affected by sequencing depth. Across four donors, approximately 5% of naive CD4, 3% to 4% of naive CD8, 2.3% of memory CD4, and about 0.44% of memory CD8 clonotypes were shared.

As concerns this clone: Its antigen specificity is not known. No base quality values were provided; no much bigger clone lies one nucleotide off.

Using the deep immunoSEQ assay, multiplex PCR amplified TCR CDR3 regions from genomic DNA. Extracted genomic DNA from each cell subset was distributed evenly across all wells of several immunoSEQ 96-well plates, and each plate was treated as a replicate. For sorted subsets, each replicate PCR was loaded with approximately 190 ng genomic DNA, equivalent to 30,000 or so T cell genomes. Purified libraries were measured with a Qubit 3.0 fluorometer, size-checked on a Bioanalyzer 2100, and measured again with the KAPA Library Quantification kit. Every immunoSEQ 96-well plate was sequenced on a separate single-read 150-cycle Illumina NextSeq 550 flow cell. In the original analysis: Because the immunoSEQ output included only junctional sequences and no quality scores, the filtering could not be the same as the filtering used for full-length reads. Sequences were annotated with PyIR, a Python wrapper for IgBLAST v1.9, and V/J genes and CDR3 were assigned using IMGT germline references. Any read was removed if the V/J assignment was weak (E-value above 1e-6), the CDR3 was missing, or the read contained stop codons, out-of-frame junctions, or ambiguous translated residues. V3J clonotypes were defined as sequences sharing an identical inferred V gene, J gene, and CDR3 amino acid sequence. To compute the percentage overlap between repertoires, the number of shared unique clonotypes was divided by the size of the smaller repertoire. Three approaches were used to assess repertoire richness: RTK rarefaction, the Chao1 estimator, and Recon v2.1 estimates of unobserved clonotypes. For all TCRbeta clonotypes obtained by the gDNA method from a few donors, generation probabilities were computed with OLGA. In TCRdb, the immuneACCESS table is reduced to in-frame sequences with V and J assigned. These tables do not hold every clone; where another copy was compared, an unresolved V gene accounts for under half, and the others remain unexplained. D and trimming come from the DNA, and the V and J calls and clone size come from that table. Across this sample there are around 1.4 million clones, with approximately 98.5% seen only once. The ten largest clones represent over 0.3% of the sample.

The donors were healthy, HIV-negative adults with no recently reported acute infections or vaccinations. All donors were Caucasian adults living in Nashville, Tennessee, USA. CD4+ T cells were enriched by magnetic negative selection; naive cells were then positively selected on CD45RA, and the negative fraction formed the memory subset. Blood was collected by leukapheresis, and PBMCs were isolated by Ficoll-Histopaque density gradient centrifugation and then cryopreserved in liquid nitrogen vapor phase. Purity and quantity of every magnetically sorted T cell population were checked by analytical flow cytometry. From each sorted fraction, genomic DNA was isolated and quantified by UV absorbance on a Nanodrop 2000c. Relative to germline, V is missing 1 base and J is missing 3 bases, with 5 bases of the junction outside any gene match. CDR1 and CDR2 are read off the germline V gene as SGHAT and FQNNGV. The CDR3 covers 16 residues, taking in both the cysteine and the phenylalanine. Only the CDR3 DNA is retained, 48 bases long and in frame from the first base.

The chain joins TRBV11-2 to TRBJ2-1, and TRBD2 aligns with 8 junction nucleotides. The sample taken for sequencing was naive CD4+ T cells sorted from blood. Taken with the paper, the label for cell subset or site translates to: CD45RA+ positively selected. The TCR was taken from a man aged 25 to 40 in good health. The CDR3 here reads CASSLVTSGLYNEQFF. The bases are TGTGCCAGCAGCTTAGTTACTAGCGGTCTCTACAATGAGCAGTTCTTC.